This TCR beta chain was found in a study of early T cells in non-severe SARS-CoV-2 infection. TCRdb reprocessed the 5' RACE reads via MiXCR and lists one record per CDR3 protein. The table lists more than 85,000 distinct CDR3 sequences, over 15% of them singletons, with 4.5% to 6.5% in the top ten. V lost 4 bases, J lost 12 bases, and 11 bases stayed unmatched. CDR1 ENHRY and CDR2 SYGVKD come from the germline V gene. This CDR3 has 15 residues. The receptor comes from an adult who was a healthcare worker with PCR-confirmed SARS-CoV-2 infection or an uninfected control (not recorded which). This sample comprised whole blood, obtained at baseline. The chain uses TRBV10-3 and TRBJ2-1; 11 bases fit TRBD2. The DNA of the CDR3 is TGTGCCATCAGTGGGGGACCGGGACTAGCGGTATGGCAGTTCTTC. This translates into CAISGGPGLAVWQFF.